This entry concerns a single TCR beta chain. V was cut by 2 bases and J by 5 bases, with 13 bases left in between. This CDR3 has 14 residues. Germline lookup yields CDR1 SGHRS and CDR2 YFSETQ. Authors' methods: Scientists estimated how many nucleated cells there were by amplifying reference gene primers. The repertoire was sequenced with immunoSEQ multiplex PCR; TCRdb's copy has only in-frame clones and lacks some. V and J calls and clone size are copied from that table; D and trimming were computed from the DNA. The top ten hold approximately 7.3% of the sample, which has around 370,000 clones, 88% seen once. This entry comes from a study of blood T cell repertoires in COVID-19.

The source is a woman in her 70s with COVID-19, enrolled during active disease. Sample: peripheral blood. V usage is TRBV5-1 and J usage is TRBJ2-5; a weak D match, TRBD1 (5 bases). The CDR3 region is CASSFDSTEETQYF. Written as DNA, the CDR3 is TGCGCCAGCAGCTTCGACAGTACAGAGGAGACCCAGTACTTC.